These 21 T cell receptor beta chains were all obtained from the same sample, sequenced in a study of blood T cell repertoires in COVID-19. Profiling relied on immunoSEQ multiplex PCR, and the TCRdb table lists in-frame clones only, not all of them. The sample records fewer than 250,000 clones, 80% to 90% being singletons. Sequenced sample: PBMCs or T cells enriched from blood (not recorded which). All receptors come from a woman aged 40 to 49 who had been exposed to COVID-19.

This clone was picked up a small number of times. The chain carries TRBV20-1 and TRBJ1-1; 9 nucleotides match TRBD1. The length of the CDR3 is 16 residues. J lost 5 bases, V lost 3 bases, and 13 bases had no gene match. CDR1 DFQATT and CDR2 SNEGSKA come from the germline V gene (reference sequence). The chain's CDR3 is CSASMGQGLGGTEAFF. CDR3 coding DNA: TGCAGTGCTAGTATGGGACAGGGTTTAGGAGGGACTGAAGCTTTCTTT.

The gene calls are TRBV7-6 and TRBJ2-2; 8 bases line up with TRBD1. This CDR3 comprises 18 residues. Unmatched junction bases numbered 16, after V lost 5 bases and J lost 5 bases. Germline CDR1 and CDR2: SGHVS and FNYEAQ. CDR3 coding DNA: TGTGCCAGCAGCCGAAGCACACTACGACAGGGGAGGACCGGGGAGCTGTTTTTT. Translating gives CASSRSTLRQGRTGELFF.

V is TRBV28 and J is TRBJ1-2; 7 bases fit TRBD1. This CDR3 contains 18 residues. V lost 5 bases, J lost 4 bases, and 19 bases stayed unmatched. CDR1 and CDR2 from the germline V gene are MDHEN and SYDVKM. The CDR3 loop is CASSTRGDGKTSGYGYTF. The CDR3 DNA reads as TGTGCCAGCAGTACCAGGGGGGACGGTAAAACTTCGGGCTATGGCTACACCTTC.

The chain has TRBV18 and TRBJ2-7; the match to TRBD1 covers 9 bases. CDR1 KGHSH and CDR2 LQKENI come from the germline V gene. V lost 3 bases, J lost 4 bases, and 4 bases stayed unmatched. The CDR3 loop spans 14 amino acids. The CDR3 loop is CASSPLQGAYEQYF. CDR3 in DNA: TGTGCCAGCTCACCGCTACAGGGGGCTTACGAGCAGTACTTC.

The chain employs TRBV6-2 or TRBV6-3 and TRBJ2-7; possibly TRBD1 for D (7 bases). The CDR3 contains 16 residues. Germline V gene data show CDR1 as MNHEY and CDR2 as SVGEGT. V gave up 2 bases and J gave up 3 bases, with 17 bases separating them. The CDR3 nucleotides are TGTGCCAGCAGTTACGGATCGGCGGGACAGTTCTACGAGCAGTACTTC. It yields the protein CASSYGSAGQFYEQYF.

The CDR3 protein is CASSQPRGNIQYF. In nucleotides, the CDR3 is TGTGCCAGCAGCCAGCCAAGGGGTAACATTCAGTACTTC. The gene calls are TRBV3-1 (or the pseudogene TRBV3-2) and TRBJ2-4; D perhaps matches TRBD1 (5 bases). The CDR3 contains 13 residues. The germline V and J ends were trimmed by 3 bases and 7 bases, with 10 bases remaining between them. The germline CDR1 and CDR2 sequences are LGHDT and YNNKEL (reference sequence).

The sample holds one count of this clone. J is TRBJ1-2 and V is TRBV5-1; 10 bases are a match to TRBD1. Germline V CDR1 and CDR2: SGHRS, YFSETQ. This CDR3 region has 14 residues. With 2 bases clipped from V and 3 bases from J, the junction kept 1 base outside the gene matches. CDR3 residues: CASSLGQGDYGYTF. In DNA, the CDR3 is TGCGCCAGCAGCTTAGGACAGGGGGACTATGGCTACACCTTC.

The chain carries TRBV10-3 and TRBJ1-5; 8 bases match TRBD1. There are 14 residues in the CDR3. The V gene end was trimmed by 10 bases and the J gene end by 7 bases; junction bases not matched to a gene: 12. The germline gives CDR1 ENHRY, CDR2 SYGVKD. The CDR3 sequence: CATRKDRENQPQHF. CDR3 sequence (DNA): TGTGCCACCCGGAAGGACAGGGAGAACCAGCCCCAGCATTTT.

The V gene is TRBV19, the J gene TRBJ1-5; perhaps TRBD1 as D (5 bases). The germline V gene encodes CDR1 LNHDA and CDR2 SQIVND (reference sequence). The CDR3 is 14 amino acids. V lost 9 bases, J lost 7 bases, and 19 bases lay in between. In DNA, the CDR3 is TGTGCCAGCAGTGGGCAGGGCGAGAGACAGCCCCAGCATTTT. Protein sequence: CASSGQGERQPQHF.

As to this clone: The same CDR3 can be traced to other DNA sequences in this sample. The chain couples TRBV2 to TRBJ1-5; tentative D call: TRBD1 (5 bases). Germline-derived CDR1 and CDR2 are SNHLY and FYNNEI. The CDR3 is made up of 13 amino acids. V lost 3 bases to trimming and J lost 4 bases, with 7 bases between them. CDR3 region: CASSEGQNQPQHF. In nucleotides, the CDR3 is TGTGCCAGCAGTGAGGGGCAAAATCAGCCCCAGCATTTT.

The chain couples TRBV5-1 to TRBJ2-3; 16 bases are shared with TRBD2. The J segment lost 1 base and the V segment lost 4 bases, leaving 3 bases of the junction unmatched. Germline assignment: CDR1 SGHRS and CDR2 YFSETQ. The CDR3 is 17 amino acids. CDR3 nucleotide sequence: TGCGCCAGCAGCCCAGGGACTAGCGGGGGGGGCACAGATACGCAGTATTTT. This encodes CASSPGTSGGGTDTQYF.

A note on this clone: Compared with germline, one end of the junction differs, possibly owing to a read error. The chain recombines TRBV4-1 with TRBJ2-2; 14 nucleotides match TRBD2. The CDR3 totals 19 residues. The germline CDR1 and CDR2 sequences are MGHRA and YSYEKL. The DNA of the CDR3 is TGCGCCAACAGCCCTATGGGGACTAGCGGGGGTCCTGGGACCGGGGAGCTGTTTTTT. It codes for CANSPMGTSGGPGTGELFF.

The chain has TRBV3-1 (or the pseudogene TRBV3-2) and TRBJ2-2; D remains unclear. Germline V gives CDR1 LGHDT, CDR2 YNNKEL (reference sequence). V dropped 3 bases and J dropped 5 bases, with 10 bases sitting between them. The CDR3 is 14 residues long. The CDR3 reads CASSQFVGTGELFF. Written as DNA, the CDR3 is TGTGCCAGCAGCCAGTTTGTCGGGACCGGGGAGCTGTTTTTT.

This clone came up once. The V gene is TRBV5-1, the J gene TRBJ2-3; D remains unclear. CDR1 and CDR2 (germline): SGHRS, YFSETQ. V was cut by 3 bases and J by 5 bases, with 19 bases left in between. CDR3 size: 16 residues. CDR3 nucleotides: TGCGCCAGCAGCTCCTCCTTTAGTTTGCATCGAGATACGCAGTATTTT. Its translation: CASSSSFSLHRDTQYF.

The rearrangement uses TRBV2 and TRBJ2-1; maybe TRBD1 (6 bases). V lost 4 bases to trimming and J lost 13 bases, with 8 bases between them. The CDR3 extends over 10 amino acids. Looked up from germline, CDR1 is SNHLY and CDR2 is FYNNEI. The CDR3 protein is CASSGTAQFF. The CDR3 coding sequence is TGTGCCAGCAGTGGGACAGCTCAGTTCTTC.

The rearrangement uses TRBV7-8 and TRBJ1-6; possibly TRBD1 for D (5 bases). Germline CDR1 is SGHVS and CDR2 is FQNEAQ. The CDR3 has 14 amino acids. Trimming removed 5 bases from V and 9 bases from J, with 14 bases in between. CDR3 region: CASSGGWGVSPLHF. In nucleotides, the CDR3 is TGTGCCAGCAGCGGCGGATGGGGGGTTTCACCCCTCCACTTT.

This clone was observed once. The chain joins TRBV7-2 to TRBJ2-7; tentatively, D is TRBD1 (5 bases). Germline CDR1 reads SGHTA; CDR2 reads FQGNSA. V shed 5 bases and J shed 0 bases, with 14 bases lying between them. The CDR3 has 15 residues. The CDR3 DNA sequence: TGTGCCAGCAGCCTTCAGGGCCACTCCTCCTACGAGCAGTACTTC. It codes for CASSLQGHSSYEQYF.

The V gene is TRBV19, the J gene TRBJ1-2; D remains ambiguous. The CDR3 is 13 amino acids. In germline, CDR1 is LNHDA, CDR2 SQIVND (reference sequence). V was trimmed by 5 bases and J by 4 bases, leaving 11 bases between them. CDR3 region: CASSHPEGYGYTF. The CDR3 coding sequence is TGTGCCAGTAGTCACCCCGAGGGCTATGGCTACACCTTC.

A single count supports this clone. J is TRBJ1-1 and V is TRBV7-6; the D is unclear. The CDR3 sequence is 14 residues long. Germline CDR1 and CDR2: SGHVS and FNYEAQ. V was shortened by 5 bases and J by 1 base, with 11 bases between the two germline ends. DNA of the CDR3: TGTGCCAGCAGCCCTAACCCGGGGAACACTGAAGCTTTCTTT. This sequence encodes CASSPNPGNTEAFF.

Regarding this clone: At the DNA level, this CDR3 is encoded by other sequences in the same sample as well. The chain employs TRBV11-2 and TRBJ2-2, with D possibly TRBD1 on 7 matching bases. The CDR3 has 14 residues. Germline CDR1 reads SGHAT; CDR2 reads FQNNGV. With 3 bases removed from V and 4 bases from J, the gap between germline ends came to 9 bases. CDR3 loop: CASSLQGGTGELFF. CDR3 sequence (DNA): TGTGCCAGCAGCTTGCAGGGGGGCACCGGGGAGCTGTTTTTT.

The chain employs TRBV20-1 and TRBJ2-6; 8 nucleotides match TRBD1. The CDR3 runs 16 residues. V dropped 3 bases and J dropped 0; count of bases not matched to a gene: 4. Germline CDR1 is DFQATT and CDR2 is SNEGSKA (reference sequence). The DNA for the CDR3 is TGCAGTGCTAGTGGTCAGGGGGCCTCTGGGGCCAACGTCCTGACTTTC. Its protein product is CSASGQGASGANVLTF.